What follows are 7 T cell receptor beta chains derived from one specimen sequenced in a study of T-cell memory formation after mild COVID-19. TCRdb processed the 5' RACE reads anew with MiXCR; each CDR3 protein has one entry. The table shows fewer than 250,000 distinct CDR3 sequences, with more than 9% occurring only once. What was sequenced was PBMCs or a T cell subset sorted from them (not recorded which). The receptors come from a man in his late teens or twenties who had mild COVID-19 (a few samples of this study predate the infection). Cell type and time point are not known.

This chain connects TRBV10-3 to TRBJ1-5; TRBD1 matches 7 bases. CDR3 length: 14 amino acids. In germline, CDR1 is ENHRY, CDR2 SYGVKD. V lost 3 bases to trimming and J lost 3 bases; unmatched junction nucleotides: 2. The CDR3 DNA reads as TGTGCCATCAGTGAAGGGGGCCCCAATCAGCCCCAGCATTTT. Its protein is CAISEGGPNQPQHF.

The chain employs TRBV4-3 and TRBJ2-1, with D uncertain. The CDR3 runs 16 residues. Trimming left V 5 bases short and J 0 bases short, with 14 bases between. CDR1 is LGHNA and CDR2 is YSLEER in the germline V gene. As DNA, the CDR3 is TGCGCCAGCAGCGATCTTGTCCTTAGCTCCTACAATGAGCAGTTCTTC. This encodes CASSDLVLSSYNEQFF.

This clonotype has ten or more counts. The chain is built from TRBV3-1 and TRBJ2-2; either TRBD1 or TRBD2 may supply D (6 bases each). The CDR3 covers 18 residues. Germline CDR1 and CDR2: LGHDT and YNNKEL (reference sequence). Trimming stripped 3 bases from V and 3 bases from J, with 20 bases between. The CDR3 sequence is CASSHARGLGSHTGELFF. CDR3 DNA sequence: TGTGCCAGCAGCCACGCCAGGGGACTTGGTTCGCACACCGGGGAGCTGTTTTTT.

This clonotype has just a few counts. The chain recombines TRBV5-1 with TRBJ1-2; unclear D gene. The germline V gene has CDR1 SGHRS and CDR2 YFSETQ. V lost 4 bases and J 8 bases, leaving 15 bases between the germline ends. The CDR3 spans 13 residues. The CDR3 loop is CASSPYFTRGYTF. DNA of the CDR3: TGCGCCAGCAGCCCCTATTTTACCCGGGGCTACACCTTC.

Written as DNA, the CDR3 is TGTGCCAGCAGCTCAGAAGACAGGGGGAGTGGGGCTTTCTTT. It yields the protein CASSSEDRGSGAFF. The chain couples TRBV7-2 to TRBJ1-1; the match to TRBD1 covers 9 bases. Unmatched junction bases numbered 11, after V lost 4 bases and J lost 11 bases. CDR1 and CDR2 from the germline V gene are SGHTA and FQGNSA. The CDR3 spans 14 residues.

There are a few counts of this clonotype. The CDR3 loop is CASLPQGGGSNSPLHF. The CDR3 DNA follows: TGTGCCAGCTTGCCCCAAGGTGGAGGGAGTAATTCACCCCTCCACTTT. The rearrangement joins TRBV6-5 to TRBJ1-6, with D uncertain. The V gene's germline CDR1 is MNHEY and CDR2 SVGAGI. CDR3 length: 16 residues. V gave up 8 bases and J gave up 6 bases, with 20 bases separating them.

This clonotype was counted many times. J is TRBJ2-7 and V is TRBV5-1; D unclear. V lost 4 bases, J lost 3 bases, and 14 bases lay in between. The CDR3 runs 14 residues. The germline gives CDR1 SGHRS, CDR2 YFSETQ. The CDR3 sequence: CASSPSGVNYEQYV. The CDR3 nucleotides are TGCGCCAGCAGCCCCTCCGGAGTTAACTACGAGCAGTACGTC.